A single sample gave rise to the 28 T cell receptor beta chains below, sequenced in a study of blood T cell repertoires in COVID-19. Here immunoSEQ multiplex PCR was the method, and the copy in TCRdb shows in-frame clones only, minus some. The data contain about 210,000 clones, around four fifths of them singletons. Sequencing was carried out using peripheral blood. These TCRs come from a woman between 50 and 59 years old with acute or convalescent COVID-19.

This chain uses TRBV6-4 with TRBJ2-1; 8 nucleotides line up with TRBD2. The CDR3 loop spans 13 amino acids. V was pared by 5 bases and J by 6 bases, with 3 bases of the junction left unmatched. Per the germline V gene, CDR1 is MRHNA and CDR2 is SNTAGT. The DNA for the CDR3 is TGTGCCAGCAGTAGGGCGGGAGGCAATGAGCAGTTCTTC. Its protein product is CASSRAGGNEQFF.

This chain joins TRBV27 and TRBJ2-7; TRBD1 matches 10 bases. CDR1 and CDR2 (germline): MNHEY, SMNVEV (reference sequence). Losses at the gene ends were 7 bases for V and 5 bases for J; bases not matched to a gene: 5. CDR3 length: 13 amino acids. CDR3 in amino acids: CASTGQGTHEQYF. The CDR3 DNA sequence: TGTGCCAGCACGGGACAGGGGACGCACGAGCAGTACTTC.

V is TRBV10-2 and J is TRBJ2-7, with D unclear. CDR3 length: 15 residues. The germline CDR1 and CDR2 sequences are WSHSY and SAAADI. Trimming cost V 4 bases and J 5 bases, with 18 bases left between them. This chain's CDR3 is CASSAPTATGDEQYF. The CDR3 coding sequence is TGCGCCAGCAGTGCGCCGACTGCCACCGGTGACGAGCAGTACTTC.

This chain links TRBV2 with TRBJ2-2; D not certain. V lost 6 bases, J lost 5 bases, and 7 bases lay in between. Per germline, CDR1 SNHLY and CDR2 FYNNEI. This CDR3 is 12 amino acids long. This CDR3 reads CASRLLTGELFF. The CDR3 nucleotides read TGTGCCAGCAGACTCCTTACCGGGGAGCTGTTTTTT.

For the CDR3, the DNA is TGCAGCGCCTGTGGAGGAACCGGGGAGCTGTTTTTT. Protein product: CSACGGTGELFF. V usage is TRBV29-1 and J usage is TRBJ2-2; possibly TRBD2 for D (5 bases). The CDR3 has 12 amino acids. Per germline, CDR1 SQVTM and CDR2 ANQGSEA. V was cut by 7 bases and J by 5 bases, with 11 bases left in between.

This chain joins TRBV11-2 and TRBJ2-2; 9 positions match TRBD1. Unmatched junction bases numbered 8, after V lost 7 bases and J lost 5 bases. This CDR3 has 15 residues. Germline CDR1 and CDR2: SGHAT and FQNNGV. CDR3 bases: TGTGCCAGCACCATAGGGACAGGGTTAACCGGGGAGCTGTTTTTT. Translated: CASTIGTGLTGELFF.

The chain couples TRBV27 to TRBJ2-1; a possible D gene is TRBD2 (6 bases). V lost 3 bases and J 0 bases, leaving 9 bases between the germline ends. The CDR3 has 15 amino acids. Germline CDR1 is MNHEY and CDR2 is SMNVEV (reference sequence). The CDR3 DNA follows: TGTGCCAGCAGTTTTAATAGCGGCTCCTACAATGAGCAGTTCTTC. Translating it yields CASSFNSGSYNEQFF.

The V gene is TRBV19, the J gene TRBJ1-1; D unclear. The CDR3 consists of 14 residues. The V end lost 6 bases, the J end lost 1 base, and 12 bases lay between the germline ends. The germline V gene encodes CDR1 LNHDA and CDR2 SQIVND (reference sequence). The DNA of the CDR3 is TGTGCCAGTAGCCCTTTGGGAGGGAACACTGAAGCTTTCTTT. This encodes CASSPLGGNTEAFF.

This clone has only one observation. The chain links TRBV3-1 (or the pseudogene TRBV3-2) to TRBJ2-7; D perhaps matches TRBD1 (6 bases). The CDR3 has 13 amino acids. Per the germline V gene, CDR1 is LGHDT and CDR2 is YNNKEL (reference sequence). V gave up 6 bases and J gave up 1 base, with 10 bases separating them. The CDR3 region is CASSGGLSYEQYF. DNA for the CDR3: TGTGCCAGCAGTGGGGGCCTTTCCTACGAGCAGTACTTC.

The chain carries TRBV3-1 (or the pseudogene TRBV3-2) and TRBJ2-1; TRBD2 agrees at 7 bases. This CDR3 region has 16 residues. V dropped 4 bases and J dropped 1; count of bases not matched to a gene: 7. Germline CDR1 LGHDT, CDR2 YNNKEL (reference sequence). The CDR3 nucleotides read TGTGCCAGCAGCCCTTGGGGGAGGGGATCCTACAATGAGCAGTTCTTC. Its translation: CASSPWGRGSYNEQFF.

This chain joins TRBV14 and TRBJ2-1; 8 bases agree with TRBD1. The CDR3 is made up of 15 amino acids. Germline loops: CDR1 SGHDN, CDR2 FVKESK. V shed 3 bases and J 8 bases; nucleotides not matched to a gene: 9. The CDR3 nucleotides read TGTGCCAGCAGCCAGGACCTAAGGACAGGGCATGAGCAGTTCTTC. Protein: CASSQDLRTGHEQFF.

J is TRBJ2-3 and V is TRBV11-2, with D maybe TRBD1 (6 bases). Between the trimmed V and J ends, which lost 3 bases and 3 bases, there was a span of 16 bases. The CDR3 spans 16 residues. Germline values: CDR1 SGHAT, CDR2 FQNNGV. The CDR3 DNA is TGTGCCAGCAGCTTTCGTTTCGGGCAGGGGACAGATACGCAGTATTTT. This sequence encodes CASSFRFGQGTDTQYF.

The J gene is TRBJ2-1, the V gene TRBV7-2; tentative D call: TRBD2 (6 bases). The CDR3 is 14 amino acids. The V end lost 2 bases, the J end lost 7 bases, and 12 bases lay between the germline ends. Germline CDR1 and CDR2: SGHTA and FQGNSA. CDR3: CASSLSRGANEQFF. The CDR3 DNA reads as TGTGCCAGCAGCTTATCCCGCGGGGCGAATGAGCAGTTCTTC.

The gene calls are TRBV2 and TRBJ2-3, with D maybe TRBD1 (5 bases). This CDR3 region has 14 residues. The V gene's germline CDR1 is SNHLY and CDR2 FYNNEI. Trimming cost V 8 bases and J 2 bases, with 14 bases left between them. CDR3: CASRLDTLTDTQYF. CDR3 sequence (DNA): TGTGCCAGCCGACTGGACACACTCACAGATACGCAGTATTTT.

The V and J genes are TRBV6-5 and TRBJ2-5, with TRBD1 matching 8 bases. The CDR3 contains 15 residues. Germline V lookup: CDR1 MNHEY, CDR2 SVGAGI. The V and J ends lost 5 bases and 0 bases, in that order; junction bases with no gene match: 5. In DNA, the CDR3 is TGTGCCAGCAGTCGACAGGGGTCCCACCAAGAGACCCAGTACTTC. It encodes CASSRQGSHQETQYF.

A few counts support this clone. V and J are TRBV9 and TRBJ2-5, with 7 bases aligning to TRBD2. The CDR3 is 17 amino acids. The germline CDR1 and CDR2 sequences are SGDLS and YYNGEE. Germline trimming cut 3 bases from V and 5 bases from J; bases unmatched to any gene: 16. DNA for the CDR3: TGTGCCAGCAGCGCCTCCTGGGCTAGCGGCCGGGCGGAGACCCAGTACTTC. As protein: CASSASWASGRAETQYF.

This chain links TRBV6-5 with TRBJ1-5, with a possible D match to TRBD1 (5 bases). Trimming left V 5 bases short and J 9 bases short, with 20 bases between. Germline V gene data show CDR1 as MNHEY and CDR2 as SVGAGI. The CDR3 has 15 residues. The CDR3 sequence is CASSSHITPDRPQHF. The CDR3 region has the DNA TGTGCCAGCAGTAGTCACATAACCCCCGACAGGCCCCAGCATTTT.

This clone came up a few times. The rearrangement links TRBV12-3 or TRBV12-4 to TRBJ1-5; D is perhaps TRBD1 (5 bases). V was trimmed by 2 bases and J by 6 bases, leaving 8 bases between them. The CDR3 sequence is 13 residues long. The CDR3 region is CASSLMDTQPQHF. CDR3 in DNA: TGTGCCAGCAGTTTAATGGACACTCAGCCCCAGCATTTT.

This clone was seen just once. This sequence joins TRBV5-1 and TRBJ1-5, with TRBD1 as a possible D gene (6 bases). Germline V gene data show CDR1 as SGHRS and CDR2 as YFSETQ. Trimming left V 0 bases short and J 5 bases short, with 12 bases between. This CDR3 comprises 15 residues. The DNA of the CDR3 is TGCGCCAGCAGCTTGGAACAGGGTCAGGATCAGCCCCAGCATTTT. It translates to CASSLEQGQDQPQHF.

For this clone: Relative to the germline gene, one junction end is altered; a read error may explain this. The V gene is TRBV7-7, the J gene TRBJ2-5, with 11 bases identical to TRBD2. This CDR3 spans 14 amino acids. Germline V CDR1 and CDR2: SSHAT, FNYEAQ (reference sequence). CDR3 nucleotide sequence: TGTGCTAGCACCCGGGGGGGGACTAGCGGGACCCAGTACTTC. Its protein is CASTRGGTSGTQYF.

CDR3 bases: TGTGCCACCAGCGGGACTAGCGGCCTCTACAATGAGCAGTTCTTC. Protein product: CATSGTSGLYNEQFF. The chain is built from TRBV24-1 and TRBJ2-1; TRBD2 matches 11 bases. With 7 bases clipped from V and 3 bases from J, the junction kept 4 bases outside the gene matches. This CDR3 has 15 residues. Germline lookup yields CDR1 KGHDR and CDR2 SFDVKD.

The rearrangement joins TRBV6-5 to TRBJ1-5; tentative D call: TRBD1 (5 bases). Germline V CDR1 and CDR2: MNHEY, SVGAGI. The V end lost 2 bases, the J end lost 0 bases, and 11 bases lay between the germline ends. The CDR3 sequence is 16 residues long. CDR3 sequence: CASSYGASLSNQPQHF. The CDR3 bases are TGTGCCAGCAGTTACGGGGCATCCCTTAGCAATCAGCCCCAGCATTTT.

The CDR3, as DNA: TGCAGCGTTGAACTAGCGGGCTCCTACGAGCAGTACTTC. This sequence encodes CSVELAGSYEQYF. V and J are TRBV29-1 and TRBJ2-7; 8 bases match TRBD2. The CDR3 extends over 13 amino acids. Losses at the gene ends were 2 bases for V and 0 bases for J; bases not matched to a gene: 0. The germline V gene encodes CDR1 SQVTM and CDR2 ANQGSEA.

This clone was seen more than once but under ten times. This rearrangement joins TRBV29-1 to TRBJ2-7; TRBD1 matches 10 bases. J gave up 1 base and V 5 bases, and 2 bases lay outside the gene matches. CDR1 SQVTM and CDR2 ANQGSEA come from the germline V gene. This CDR3 contains 13 residues. The CDR3 region is CSVQDRGSYEQYF. In nucleotides, the CDR3 is TGCAGCGTTCAGGACAGGGGGTCCTACGAGCAGTACTTC.

The J gene is TRBJ2-5, the V gene TRBV5-1; TRBD2 matches 9 bases. Germline CDR1 is SGHRS and CDR2 is YFSETQ. V dropped 4 bases and J dropped 2; count of bases not matched to a gene: 6. CDR3 size: 15 residues. The CDR3 region is CASSPTGLAQETQYF. The CDR3, as DNA: TGCGCCAGCAGCCCAACCGGACTAGCGCAAGAGACCCAGTACTTC. The variable domain in full, completed from reference TRBV5-1 and TRBJ2-5, reads KAGVTQTPRYLIKTRGQQVTLSCSPISGHRSVSWYQQTPGQGLQFLFEYFSETQRNKGNFPGRFSGRQFSNSRSEMNVSTLELGDSALYLCASSPTGLAQETQYFGPGTRLLVL.

The chain is built from TRBV18 and TRBJ1-1; 9 nucleotides agree with TRBD1. Germline CDR1 reads KGHSH; CDR2 reads LQKENI. V gave up 5 bases and J gave up 11 bases; unmatched junction bases: 12. The CDR3 sequence is 14 residues long. The CDR3 is CASSASGTGRDAFF. In DNA, the CDR3 is TGTGCCAGCTCAGCCTCCGGGACAGGGAGGGATGCTTTCTTT.

Only one count was recorded for this clone. The genes are TRBV6-1 and TRBJ2-7, with D tentatively TRBD1 (5 bases). CDR1 and CDR2 (germline): MNHNS, SASEGT. The V end was cut by 3 bases, the J end by 5 bases, with 11 bases between. CDR3 size: 13 residues. For the CDR3, the DNA is TGTGCCAGCAGTGAGCCAGGGTTCCACGAGCAGTACTTC. Residues: CASSEPGFHEQYF.

This chain's CDR3 is CASSPTDRGLLSTGELFF. The CDR3 bases are TGTGCCAGTAGCCCGACCGACAGGGGGCTTCTGAGCACCGGGGAGCTGTTTTTT. The chain joins TRBV19 to TRBJ2-2; the match to TRBD1 covers 10 bases. V lost 6 bases and J lost 4; bases outside the gene matches: 14. The V gene's germline CDR1 is LNHDA and CDR2 SQIVND (reference sequence). The CDR3 extends over 18 amino acids.